This T cell receptor (beta chain) originates from a study of hypomethylating agent response in myelodysplastic syndrome. Looking at the study overall: Responders were about 6 patients with complete response or hematologic improvement; about 5 were non-responders.

At survey resolution, about 400 ng of DNA per sample was split into two 200 ng replicates. Sequencing used immunoSEQ multiplex PCR; TCRdb keeps in-frame clones, though not all of them. The profile covers some 5,000 clones, with less than 85% appearing a single time and 11% taken by the ten largest. The sample in question was bone marrow, obtained before or after starting hypomethylating agent treatment for myelodysplastic syndrome (not recorded which). This receptor was taken from a human donor with myelodysplastic syndrome.

This CDR3 is CAISEQAGSSYEQYF. For the CDR3, the DNA is TGTGCCATCAGTGAGCAGGCAGGGAGCTCCTACGAGCAGTACTTC. This chain uses TRBV10-3 with TRBJ2-7; perhaps D is TRBD1 or TRBD2 (5 bases each). This CDR3 contains 15 residues. CDR1 and CDR2 (germline): ENHRY, SYGVKD. V was pared by 2 bases and J by 0 bases, with 11 bases between.